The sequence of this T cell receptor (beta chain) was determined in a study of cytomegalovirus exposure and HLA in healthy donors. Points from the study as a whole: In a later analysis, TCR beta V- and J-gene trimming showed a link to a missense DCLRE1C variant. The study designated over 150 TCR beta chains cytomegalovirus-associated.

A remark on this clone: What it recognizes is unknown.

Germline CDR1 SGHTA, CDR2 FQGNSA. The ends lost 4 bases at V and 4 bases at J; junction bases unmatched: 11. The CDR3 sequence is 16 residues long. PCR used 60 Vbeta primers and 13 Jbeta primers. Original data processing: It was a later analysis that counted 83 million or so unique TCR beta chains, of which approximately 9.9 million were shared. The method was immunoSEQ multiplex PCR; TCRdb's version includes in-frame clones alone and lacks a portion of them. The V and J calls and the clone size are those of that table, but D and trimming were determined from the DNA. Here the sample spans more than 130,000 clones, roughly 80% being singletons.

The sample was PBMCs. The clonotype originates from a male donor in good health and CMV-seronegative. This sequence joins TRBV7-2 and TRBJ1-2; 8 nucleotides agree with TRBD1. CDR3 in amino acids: CASSSAPRTGIYGYTF. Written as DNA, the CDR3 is TGTGCCAGCAGCTCCGCCCCAAGGACAGGGATCTATGGCTACACCTTC.